The 17 T cell receptor beta chains given below trace back to one sample, sequenced in a study of blood T cell repertoires in COVID-19. Clones were sequenced by immunoSEQ multiplex PCR, and TCRdb holds only the in-frame ones, with some missing. The sample carries approximately 170,000 clones, approximately 84% recorded once. The sequencing sample was made of PBMCs or T cells enriched from blood (not recorded which). The receptor set was obtained from a young woman who had recovered from COVID-19.

This chain links TRBV5-1 with TRBJ2-1, with TRBD2 matching 11 bases. CDR1 is SGHRS and CDR2 is YFSETQ in the germline V gene. The CDR3 consists of 17 residues. V shed 3 bases and J 4 bases; nucleotides not matched to a gene: 9. The CDR3 nucleotides read TGCGCCAGCAGCTCTTTCCTCCTAGCGGGGGGTTACAATGAGCAGTTCTTC. Translation: CASSSFLLAGGYNEQFF.

The chain employs TRBV6-5 and TRBJ1-2, with 10 bases fitting TRBD1. The CDR3 loop spans 16 amino acids. Unmatched junction bases numbered 6, after V lost 2 bases and J lost 3 bases. CDR1 and CDR2 (germline): MNHEY, SVGAGI. The CDR3 DNA follows: TGTGCCAGCAGTTACCTACCGACAGGGGGCGACTATGGCTACACCTTC. Its protein product is CASSYLPTGGDYGYTF.

V is TRBV28 and J is TRBJ1-2, with 7 bases aligning to TRBD1. Per the germline V gene, CDR1 is MDHEN and CDR2 is SYDVKM. This CDR3 contains 14 residues. The junction had 11 bases not matched to a gene; V was cut back by 10 bases and J by 3 bases. The CDR3 here is CATLGTVKYYGYTF. The CDR3 DNA follows: TGTGCCACCTTGGGGACAGTCAAATACTATGGCTACACCTTC.

This chain joins TRBV19 and TRBJ1-5; D gene unclear. The V and J ends lost 1 base and 3 bases respectively, with 4 bases between them. There are 13 residues in the CDR3. The V gene's germline CDR1 is LNHDA and CDR2 SQIVND (reference sequence). CDR3 nucleotides: TGTGCCAGTAGTATAGCCCTCAATCAGCCCCAGCATTTT. Protein sequence: CASSIALNQPQHF.

The rearrangement joins TRBV29-1 to TRBJ2-5; TRBD1 matches at 9 bases. CDR1 and CDR2 from the germline V gene are SQVTM and ANQGSEA. After removal of 5 bases from V and 5 bases from J, the junction contained 6 bases not matched to a gene. The CDR3 loop spans 13 amino acids. CDR3 protein: CSVSQGAGETQYF. DNA of the CDR3: TGCAGCGTTTCACAGGGGGCAGGGGAGACCCAGTACTTC.

This clone was detected only a few times. The rearrangement uses TRBV2 and TRBJ1-3, with 7 bases fitting TRBD1. V was clipped by 6 bases and J by 0 bases; unmatched bases: 5. There are 15 residues in the CDR3. Germline-derived CDR1 and CDR2 are SNHLY and FYNNEI. The CDR3: CASSADRVSGNTIYF. CDR3 DNA sequence: TGTGCCAGCAGCGCCGACAGGGTCTCTGGAAACACCATATATTTT. The whole variable domain, remainder taken from reference TRBV2 and TRBJ1-3, is EPEVTQTPSHQVTQMGQEVILRCVPISNHLYFYWYRQILGQKVEFLVSFYNNEISEKSEIFDDQFSVERPDGSNFTLKIRSTKLEDSAMYFCASSADRVSGNTIYFGEGSWLTVV.

The gene calls are TRBV24-1 and TRBJ2-3, with TRBD1 identical over 9 bases. In germline, CDR1 is KGHDR, CDR2 SFDVKD. Unmatched junction bases numbered 4, after V lost 2 bases and J lost 2 bases. The CDR3 sequence is 16 residues long. CDR3 loop: CATSDSDRGDTDTQYF. The CDR3 DNA follows: TGTGCCACCAGTGATTCGGACAGGGGAGACACAGATACGCAGTATTTT.

The rearrangement joins TRBV5-1 to TRBJ1-2; D may be TRBD1 (5 bases). There are 15 residues in the CDR3. Trimming cost V 7 bases and J 3 bases, with 19 bases left between them. Germline values: CDR1 SGHRS, CDR2 YFSETQ. The CDR3 reads CASGPQGLGHYGYTF. The DNA for the CDR3 is TGCGCCAGCGGACCCCAGGGTCTCGGGCACTATGGCTACACCTTC.

This chain links TRBV5-1 with TRBJ1-6, with D unresolved. The V and J ends lost 3 bases and 2 bases respectively, with 6 bases between them. From germline, CDR1 is SGHRS and CDR2 YFSETQ. The CDR3 contains 14 residues. The DNA of the CDR3 is TGCGCCAGCAGCTCGGAGGCCTATAATTCACCCCTCCACTTT. This gives the protein CASSSEAYNSPLHF.

This clone was detected ten times or more. V usage is TRBV2 and J usage is TRBJ2-2, with 9 bases aligning to TRBD1. The CDR3 is 15 residues long. With 5 bases clipped from V and 7 bases from J, the junction kept 8 bases outside the gene matches. Germline assignment: CDR1 SNHLY and CDR2 FYNNEI. CDR3 in amino acids: CASSPQQGAGGELFF. CDR3 coding DNA: TGTGCCAGCAGTCCTCAACAGGGGGCCGGCGGGGAGCTGTTTTTT.

This sequence joins TRBV4-1 and TRBJ2-1, with D unclear. There are 12 residues in the CDR3. V lost 4 bases, J lost 9 bases, and 10 bases lay in between. Germline loops: CDR1 MGHRA, CDR2 YSYEKL. DNA for the CDR3: TGCGCCAGCAGCCGATCTACGGGTGAGCAGTTCTTC. The encoded protein is CASSRSTGEQFF.

V gene TRBV3-1 (or the pseudogene TRBV3-2) combines with J gene TRBJ2-7, with D maybe TRBD2 (6 bases). Germline CDR1 and CDR2: LGHDT and YNNKEL (reference sequence). V shed 0 bases and J shed 7 bases, with 10 bases lying between them. This CDR3 has 13 amino acids. For the CDR3, the DNA is TGTGCCAGCAGCCAAGATTGGGCGGGGGAGCAGTACTTC. It yields the protein CASSQDWAGEQYF.

J is TRBJ2-1 and V is TRBV7-2; 12 bases fit TRBD1. V lost 5 bases to trimming and J lost 10 bases; unmatched junction nucleotides: 6. This CDR3 has 14 amino acids. Germline lookup yields CDR1 SGHTA and CDR2 FQGNSA. The CDR3 protein is CASSHGTGGGEQFF. In DNA form, the CDR3 reads TGTGCCAGCAGCCACGGGACAGGGGGCGGAGAGCAGTTCTTC.

This chain joins TRBV18 and TRBJ2-7, with TRBD2 identical over 14 bases. Germline loops: CDR1 KGHSH, CDR2 LQKENI. The CDR3 sequence is 15 residues long. V lost 2 bases and J lost 5; bases outside the gene matches: 2. The CDR3 region has the DNA TGTGCCAGCTCACCAGGGACTAGCGGGAGCCACGAGCAGTACTTC. Translated, it gives CASSPGTSGSHEQYF.

The genes are TRBV5-6 and TRBJ2-3; possibly TRBD1 for D (5 bases). The CDR3 has 13 amino acids. The V gene lost 1 base and the J gene lost 6 bases, with 9 bases spanning the gap. The V gene's germline CDR1 is SGHDT and CDR2 YYEEEE. The CDR3 DNA is TGTGCCAGCAGCTTGACAGGCATGGATACGCAGTATTTT. Its protein product is CASSLTGMDTQYF.

The chain recombines TRBV6-5 with TRBJ1-1; D remains ambiguous. This CDR3 contains 14 residues. CDR1 and CDR2 from the germline V gene are MNHEY and SVGAGI. Trimming stripped 2 bases from V and 4 bases from J, with 11 bases between. The CDR3 here is CASSYPGVGTEAFF. CDR3 nucleotides: TGTGCCAGCAGTTACCCGGGAGTAGGCACTGAAGCTTTCTTT.

This sequence joins TRBV19 and TRBJ2-1; D possibly corresponds to TRBD2 (6 bases). This CDR3 spans 17 amino acids. CDR1 and CDR2 (germline): LNHDA, SQIVND (reference sequence). Trimming removed 5 bases from V and 6 bases from J, with 23 bases in between. The CDR3 coding sequence is TGTGCCAGTAGTCCGACATGGACGGGGCGGGGCGTCAATGAGCAGTTCTTC. Translated, it gives CASSPTWTGRGVNEQFF.